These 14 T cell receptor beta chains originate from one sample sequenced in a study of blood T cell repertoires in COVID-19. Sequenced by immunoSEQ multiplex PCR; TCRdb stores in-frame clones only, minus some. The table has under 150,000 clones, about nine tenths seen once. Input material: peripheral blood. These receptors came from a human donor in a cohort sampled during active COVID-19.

The CDR3 loop reads CASSAGHMKANYGYTF. The CDR3 coding sequence is TGTGCCAGCAGCGCGGGACATATGAAAGCTAACTATGGCTACACCTTC. The gene calls are TRBV9 and TRBJ1-2; D is perhaps TRBD1 (6 bases). Trimming pared 3 bases from V and 0 bases from J, leaving 15 bases between. This CDR3 is 16 amino acids long. Germline loops: CDR1 SGDLS, CDR2 YYNGEE.

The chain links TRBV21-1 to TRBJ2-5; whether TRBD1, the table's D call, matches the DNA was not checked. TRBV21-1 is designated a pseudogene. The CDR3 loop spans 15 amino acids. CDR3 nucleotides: TGTGCCAGCAGCAAACAGGGCCTCTACCAAGAGACCCAGTACTTC. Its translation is CASSKQGLYQETQYF.

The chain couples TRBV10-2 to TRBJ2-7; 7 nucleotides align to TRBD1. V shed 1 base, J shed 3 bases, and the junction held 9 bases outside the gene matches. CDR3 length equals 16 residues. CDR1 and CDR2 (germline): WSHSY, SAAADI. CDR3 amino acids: CASSELLGTAGYEQYF. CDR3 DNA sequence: TGCGCCAGCAGTGAGTTACTAGGGACAGCCGGCTACGAGCAGTACTTC.

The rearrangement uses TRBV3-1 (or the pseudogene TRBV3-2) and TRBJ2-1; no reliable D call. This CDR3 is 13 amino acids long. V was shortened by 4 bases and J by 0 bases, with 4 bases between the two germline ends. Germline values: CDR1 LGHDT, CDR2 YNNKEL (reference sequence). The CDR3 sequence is CASSRLSYNEQFF. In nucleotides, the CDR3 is TGTGCCAGCAGCCGTCTCTCCTACAATGAGCAGTTCTTC.

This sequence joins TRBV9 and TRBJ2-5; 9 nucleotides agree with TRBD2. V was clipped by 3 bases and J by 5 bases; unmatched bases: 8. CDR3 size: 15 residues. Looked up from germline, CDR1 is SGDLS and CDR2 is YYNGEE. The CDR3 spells CASSADLAGMETQYF. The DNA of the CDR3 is TGTGCCAGCAGCGCAGACCTAGCGGGGATGGAGACCCAGTACTTC.

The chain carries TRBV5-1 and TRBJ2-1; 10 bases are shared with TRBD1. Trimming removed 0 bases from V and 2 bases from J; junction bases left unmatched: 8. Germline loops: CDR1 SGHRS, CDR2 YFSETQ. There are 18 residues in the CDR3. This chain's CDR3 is CASSLVPLTGGAYNEQFF. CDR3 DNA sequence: TGCGCCAGCAGCTTGGTCCCGCTGACAGGGGGCGCCTACAATGAGCAGTTCTTC.

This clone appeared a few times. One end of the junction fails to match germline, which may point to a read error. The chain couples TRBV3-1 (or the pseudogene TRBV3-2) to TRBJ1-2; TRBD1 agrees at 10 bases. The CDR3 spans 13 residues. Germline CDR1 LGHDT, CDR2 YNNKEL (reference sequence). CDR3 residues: CASSQDRGRGYTF. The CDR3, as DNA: TGTGCCAGCAGTCAAGACAGGGGGCGTGGCTACACCTTC.

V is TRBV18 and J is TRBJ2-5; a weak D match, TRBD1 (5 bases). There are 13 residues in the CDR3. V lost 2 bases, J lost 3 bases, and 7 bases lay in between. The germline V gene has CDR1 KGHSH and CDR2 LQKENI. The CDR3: CASSPRGKETQYF. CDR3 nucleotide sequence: TGTGCCAGCTCACCAAGGGGTAAAGAGACCCAGTACTTC.

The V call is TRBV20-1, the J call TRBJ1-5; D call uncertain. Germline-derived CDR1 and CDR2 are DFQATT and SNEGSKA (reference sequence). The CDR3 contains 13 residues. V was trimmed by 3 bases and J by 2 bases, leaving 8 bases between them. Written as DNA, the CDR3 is TGCAGTGCTAGTCGGAGTGGCAATCAGCCCCAGCATTTT. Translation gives CSASRSGNQPQHF.

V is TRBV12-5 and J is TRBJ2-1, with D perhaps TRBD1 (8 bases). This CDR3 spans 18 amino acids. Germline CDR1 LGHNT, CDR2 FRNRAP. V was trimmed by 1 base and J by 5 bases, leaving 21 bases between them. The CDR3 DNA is TGTGCTAGTGGTTTGGGGTACAGCGGGACAGGTGGGGACAATGAGCAGTTCTTC. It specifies CASGLGYSGTGGDNEQFF.

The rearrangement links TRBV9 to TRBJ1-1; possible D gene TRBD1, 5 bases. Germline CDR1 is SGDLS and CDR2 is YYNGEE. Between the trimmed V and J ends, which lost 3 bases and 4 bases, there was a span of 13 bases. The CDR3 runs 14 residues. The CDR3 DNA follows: TGTGCCAGCAGCGGGATAGGGGTAAGCACTGAAGCTTTCTTT. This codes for CASSGIGVSTEAFF.

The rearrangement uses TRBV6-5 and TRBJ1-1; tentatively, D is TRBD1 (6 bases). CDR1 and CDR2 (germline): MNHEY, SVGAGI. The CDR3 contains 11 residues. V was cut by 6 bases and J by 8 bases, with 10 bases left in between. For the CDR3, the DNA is TGTGCCAGCAGGACAGGCCTCGAAGCTTTCTTT. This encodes CASRTGLEAFF.

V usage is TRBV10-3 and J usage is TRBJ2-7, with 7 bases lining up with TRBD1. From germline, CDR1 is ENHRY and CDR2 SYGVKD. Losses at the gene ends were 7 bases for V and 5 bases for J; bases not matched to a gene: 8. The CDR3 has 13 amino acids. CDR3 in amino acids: CAITKTGNNEQYF. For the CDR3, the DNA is TGTGCCATCACTAAGACAGGGAACAACGAGCAGTACTTC.

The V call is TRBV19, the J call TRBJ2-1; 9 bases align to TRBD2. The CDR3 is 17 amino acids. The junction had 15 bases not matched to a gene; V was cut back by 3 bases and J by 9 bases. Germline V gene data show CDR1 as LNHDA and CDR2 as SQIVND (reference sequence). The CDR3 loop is CASSIALMGSGGSEQFF. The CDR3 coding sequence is TGTGCCAGTAGTATTGCCCTGATGGGTAGCGGGGGATCTGAGCAGTTCTTC.